Listed below are T cell receptor beta chains from one sample, sequenced in a study of T-cell reconstitution after alpha-beta-depleted transplantation in children. Each CDR3 protein gets one entry after TCRdb re-called the PCR reads with MiXCR. The repertoire holds fewer than 1 million distinct CDR3 sequences, roughly 15% seen once, with roughly 5% in the top ten. Sequenced material: PBMCs, mostly from graft donor cells, taken 360 days after TCRalphabeta/CD19-depleted stem cell transplant. The receptors derive from a male patient between 10 and 17 years old who had a stem cell transplant for acute lymphoblastic leukemia, so the T cells may come from the graft donor. Both conserved end residues are part of each CDR3. The order of the fields is clone size, D gene, J gene, V gene, CDR3 DNA, CDR3 protein. A D gene is named only where the DNA matches it firmly. Some rows have no size entry. The others give once, few or many, or a class for an expanded clone.

many	TRBD1	TRBJ1-2	TRBV9	TGTGCCAGCAGCGAGAGGACAGGGCGGGCCCATGGCTACACCTTC	CASSERTGRAHGYTF
many	NA	TRBJ2-3	TRBV9	TGTGCCAGCAGCGTAAACTGGGGCGGGGGCACAGATACGCAGTATTTT	CASSVNWGGGTDTQYF
many	NA	TRBJ2-7	TRBV4-1	TGCGCCAGCAGACCAAACCTAGTGGGTGAGCAGTACTTC	CASRPNLVGEQYF
few	NA	TRBJ2-3	TRBV29-1	TGCAGCGCGACTGAATACGGACCGCAGTATTTT	CSATEYGPQYF
NA	NA	TRBJ2-7	TRBV5-1	TGCGCCAGCAGCTTGGGCGGACAGAGTTACTACGAGCAGTACTTC	CASSLGGQSYYEQYF
few	TRBD1	TRBJ2-7	TRBV24-1	TGTGCCACCAGTGATCATTGGACAGGGGAAATCTACGAGCAGTACTTC	CATSDHWTGEIYEQYF
NA	NA	TRBJ2-7	TRBV10-3	TGTGCCATCAGTGAGTCGGTTGGCCGGTCCTACGAGCAGTACTTC	CAISESVGRSYEQYF
NA	NA	TRBJ2-5	TRBV24-1	TGTGCCACCAGTGATTTGGCCCGCCAAGAGACCCAGTACTTC	CATSDLARQETQYF
few	NA	TRBJ2-4	TRBV29-1	TGCAGCGTTTGGGGCGGGACAGCCAAAAACATTCAGTACTTC	CSVWGGTAKNIQYF
few	TRBD1	TRBJ2-7	TRBV15	TGTGCCACCAGCTCTTTAACAGGGGTCAGGTTTGCCAACGAGCAGTACTTC	CATSSLTGVRFANEQYF
few	TRBD2	TRBJ2-2	TRBV7-3	TGTGCCAGCAGTTATGCCCGGGGGACTAGTGCCGGGGAGCTGTTTTTT	CASSYARGTSAGELFF
few	NA	TRBJ2-2	TRBV6-2/TRBV6-3	TGTGCCAGCGGAGCGGCCGGGGAGCTGTTTTTT	CASGAAGELFF
many	NA	TRBJ2-7	TRBV10-3	TGTGCCATCAGTGAGTGGGACTACGAGCAGTACTTC	CAISEWDYEQYF
many	NA	TRBJ2-2	TRBV20-1	TGCAGTGCCCGCGAGGGGGCCGGGGAGCTGTTTTTT	CSAREGAGELFF
NA	NA	TRBJ1-2	TRBV15	TGTGCCACCAGCAGAGATCTATCTTGGGTCGGCTATGGCTACACCTTC	CATSRDLSWVGYGYTF
few	NA	TRBJ2-7	TRBV7-9	TGTGCCAGCAGCCTCGGCGTAAGACAGTACTTC	CASSLGVRQYF
NA	TRBD2	TRBJ2-3	TRBV12-3/TRBV12-4	TGTGCCAGCAGTCATAGCGGGAAGGGAGATACGCAGTATTTT	CASSHSGKGDTQYF
NA	NA	TRBJ2-5	TRBV29-1	TGCAGCGTTTTCAGGATAAGGCAAGAGACCCAGTACTTC	CSVFRIRQETQYF
few	NA	TRBJ2-1	TRBV10-3	TGTGCCATCAGTGTTAAGGTTGAGCAGTTCTTC	CAISVKVEQFF
few	TRBD2	TRBJ2-1	TRBV27	TGTGCCAGCAGGGGCAGCGGGGGGCAGCATGAGCAGTTCTTC	CASRGSGGQHEQFF
once	NA	TRBJ2-7	TRBV4-1	TGCGCCAGCAGCCCAGTGGGTCGCTCCTACGAGCAGTACTTC	CASSPVGRSYEQYF
few	TRBD1	TRBJ1-2	TRBV3-1	TGTGCCAGCAGCGGAGACCACCGGGACAGGGCGTTTAATGGCTACACCTTC	CASSGDHRDRAFNGYTF
NA	TRBD2	TRBJ2-1	TRBV20-1	TGCGGACTAGCGGGATACAATGAGCAGTTCTTC	CGLAGYNEQFF
NA	NA	TRBJ1-2	TRBV20-1	TGCAGTGCCATTCCAGAGGACAGTGATTATGGCTACACCTTC	CSAIPEDSDYGYTF
few	NA	TRBJ2-7	TRBV20-1	TGCAGTGCTTCGGGGGAGACCTACGAGCAGTACTTC	CSASGETYEQYF
NA	TRBD1	TRBJ2-5	TRBV9	TGTGCCAGCAGCGCTGCTGTTTCTGGGGGACAGCAGACCCAGTACTTC	CASSAAVSGGQQTQYF
NA	TRBD2	TRBJ2-3	TRBV13	TGTGCCAGCAGCGGTCCGGGACTATATTTCACAGATACGCAGTATTTT	CASSGPGLYFTDTQYF
many	NA	TRBJ2-5	TRBV29-1	TGCAGCGTTGAAATATTAGAGACCCAGTACTTC	CSVEILETQYF
NA	NA	TRBJ1-2	TRBV12-3/TRBV12-4	TGTGCCAGCAGCGCCGGGTACTCTGGCTACACCTTC	CASSAGYSGYTF
many	NA	TRBJ2-7	TRBV29-1	TGCAGCGTTGAAGGACGCGGCTCCTACGAGCAGTACTTC	CSVEGRGSYEQYF
NA	TRBD2	TRBJ2-7	TRBV20-1	TGCAGTGCGCGGGGGTTGGGGCCACTTTACGAGCAGTACTTC	CSARGLGPLYEQYF
few	TRBD2	TRBJ2-5	TRBV12-3/TRBV12-4	TGTGCCAGCAGTCCCGGAGGGTTGGTAGCGGGAGGAAAAGAGACCCAGTACTTC	CASSPGGLVAGGKETQYF
many	TRBD2	TRBJ2-2	TRBV3-1	TGTGCCAGCAGCCAAGAGAGCGGGAGGAAGAACACCGGGGAGCTGTTTTTT	CASSQESGRKNTGELFF
NA	TRBD2	TRBJ2-3	TRBV20-1	TGCAGTGGTACCCGAGGTGGGAGGGGAGAAGATACGCAGTATTTT	CSGTRGGRGEDTQYF
few	TRBD2	TRBJ2-5	TRBV6-5	TGTGCCAGCAGTTACTCACCGACTAGCGGGAGTGGGGAGACCCAGTACTTC	CASSYSPTSGSGETQYF
few	NA	TRBJ2-5	TRBV4-1	TGCGCCAGCAGCCAATTTGGCCCGATCCAAGAGACCCAGTACTTC	CASSQFGPIQETQYF
NA	NA	TRBJ2-5	TRBV2	TGTGCCAGCAACAGCAGGATGTTCCAAGAGACCCAGTACTTC	CASNSRMFQETQYF
few	NA	TRBJ1-6	TRBV27	TGTGCCAGCAGTCCAACGGGGGCCGATCATAATTCACCCCTCCACTTT	CASSPTGADHNSPLHF
few	TRBD2	TRBJ2-7	TRBV4-2	TGTGCCAGCAGCCAGCTAGCGGGGGCCGCCTACGAGCAGTACTTC	CASSQLAGAAYEQYF